The rows below give T cell receptor beta chains drawn from one sample of a study of blood T cell repertoires in COVID-19. Clones were sequenced by immunoSEQ multiplex PCR, and TCRdb holds only the in-frame ones, with some missing. The sample lists around 500,000 clones, approximately 85% seen once, with roughly 3.2% in the top ten. Sequencing input: peripheral blood. These receptors were obtained from a human donor in a cohort sampled during active COVID-19. The CDR3 runs from the conserved cysteine through the conserved F or W. Each record gives: J gene, clone size, D gene, V gene, CDR3 length, CDR3 DNA, CDR3 protein. A D gene is named only where the DNA matches it firmly. Clone size appears in some rows only: once, few, many, or a class for an expanded clone.

TRBJ2-3,.,TRBD2,TRBV3-1/TRBV3-2,16,TGTGCCAGCAGCCTAAGGCGAGCGGGAGCAGCAGATACGCAGTATTTT,CASSLRRAGAADTQYF
TRBJ2-3,.,.,TRBV7-9,13,TGTGCCAGCAGCTTCGGAGGTACAGATACGCAGTATTTT,CASSFGGTDTQYF
TRBJ1-6,.,.,TRBV7-3,13,TGTGCCAGCAGCTTGGGGCAACATTCACCCCTCCACTTT,CASSLGQHSPLHF
TRBJ1-4,.,.,TRBV5-8,17,TGTGCCAGCAGCTTGGCTCAGGACATCGCAACTAATGAAAAACTGTTTTTT,CASSLAQDIATNEKLFF
TRBJ1-4,.,.,TRBV2,15,TGTGCCAGCAGTCGAGGACCGGCTAGCGGTGAAAAACTGTTTTTT,CASSRGPASGEKLFF
TRBJ2-7,.,TRBD2,TRBV11-2,17,TGTGCCAGCAGCCTTCTATGGACTAGCGGGAGCTCCTACGAGCAGTACTTC,CASSLLWTSGSSYEQYF
TRBJ2-3,.,.,TRBV18,15,TGTGCCAGCTCACCACCGAAGGGGAGCACAGATACGCAGTATTTT,CASSPPKGSTDTQYF
TRBJ2-5,.,.,TRBV9,14,TGTGCCAGCAGCCCCCTATCGGGAGATGAGACCCAGTACTTC,CASSPLSGDETQYF
TRBJ1-2,.,TRBD1,TRBV5-3,15,TGTGCCAGAAGCTCGGCAGGGGGGATTTCCAATGGCTACACCTTC,CARSSAGGISNGYTF
TRBJ1-1,.,TRBD1,TRBV12-3/TRBV12-4,13,TGTGCCAGCAGACAGGGGTGGAACACTGAAGCTTTCTTT,CASRQGWNTEAFF
TRBJ2-2,.,.,TRBV24-1,16,TGTGCCACCAGCGGGGGATATATGGGTAGGACCGGGGAGCTGTTTTTT,CATSGGYMGRTGELFF
TRBJ2-3,.,TRBD1,TRBV28,18,TGTGCCAGCAGCACCTCGGGACAGGGGCCTCAGGAGGCAGATACGCAGTATTTT,CASSTSGQGPQEADTQYF
TRBJ1-1,.,.,TRBV6-5,16,TGTGCCAGCAGTTACGGGGGCCCCCCGCAAAACACTGAAGCTTTCTTT,CASSYGGPPQNTEAFF
TRBJ1-3,once,TRBD1,TRBV3-1/TRBV3-2,16,TGTGCCAGCAGCCAAGGGACAGGAGGCGCAGGAAACACCATATATTTT,CASSQGTGGAGNTIYF
TRBJ2-1,once,TRBD2,TRBV14,18,TGTGCCAGCAGCCAAGGGACTAGCGGGAGTTCCCGACTCAATGAGCAGTTCTTC,CASSQGTSGSSRLNEQFF
TRBJ2-5,.,TRBD2,TRBV2,14,TGTGCCAGAAAGCCGGGACTAGCCTCGGAGACCCAGTACTTC,CARKPGLASETQYF
TRBJ1-1,once,.,TRBV5-8,14,TGTGCCAGCAGCCGCAGGGATTCGGACGGGGGAGCTTTCTTT,CASSRRDSDGGAFF
TRBJ1-1,.,.,TRBV11-2,13,TGTGCCAGCAGCTTCCAGGGTGGCACTGAAGCTTTCTTT,CASSFQGGTEAFF
TRBJ2-7,.,.,TRBV19,14,TGTGCCAGTAGTATAGGACAGGTCCCGGGCGAGCAGTACTTC,CASSIGQVPGEQYF